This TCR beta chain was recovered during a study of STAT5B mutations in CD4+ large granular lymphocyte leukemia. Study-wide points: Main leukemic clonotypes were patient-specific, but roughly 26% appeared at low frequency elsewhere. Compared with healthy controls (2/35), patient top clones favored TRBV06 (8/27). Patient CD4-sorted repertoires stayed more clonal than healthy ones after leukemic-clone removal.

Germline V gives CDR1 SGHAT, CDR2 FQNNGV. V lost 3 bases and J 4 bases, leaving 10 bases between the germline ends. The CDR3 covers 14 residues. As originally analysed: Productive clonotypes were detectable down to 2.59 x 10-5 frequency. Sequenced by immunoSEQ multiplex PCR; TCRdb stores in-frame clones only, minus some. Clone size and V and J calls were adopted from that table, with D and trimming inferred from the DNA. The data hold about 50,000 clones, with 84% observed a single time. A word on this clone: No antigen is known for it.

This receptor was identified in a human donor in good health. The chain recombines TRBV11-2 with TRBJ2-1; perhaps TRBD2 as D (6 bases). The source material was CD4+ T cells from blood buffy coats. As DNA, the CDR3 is TGTGCCAGCAGCTTTACTAGCTTTTACAATGAGCAGTTCTTC. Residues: CASSFTSFYNEQFF.